Listed here are 25 T cell receptor beta chains from one sample, sequenced in a study of cytomegalovirus exposure and HLA in healthy donors. The PCR was carried out with 60 Vbeta primers and 13 Jbeta primers. Method: immunoSEQ multiplex PCR; TCRdb's copy keeps in-frame clones and lacks some. The data show fewer than 250,000 clones, over 70% seen once. The sequencing input was PBMCs. These receptors were taken from a woman in her late teens or twenties in good health and CMV-seronegative.

The chain has TRBV10-2 and TRBJ2-1, with TRBD2 as a possible D gene (6 bases). The CDR3 sequence is 13 residues long. Trimming left V 7 bases short and J 7 bases short, with 14 bases between. Germline assignment: CDR1 WSHSY and CDR2 SAAADI. CDR3 in amino acids: CASNRLEGNEQFF. CDR3 bases: TGCGCCAGCAATCGACTGGAGGGGAATGAGCAGTTCTTC.

The V gene is TRBV2, the J gene TRBJ2-2, with TRBD1 as a possible D gene (5 bases). V was clipped by 3 bases and J by 2 bases, with 10 bases between them. Germline values: CDR1 SNHLY, CDR2 FYNNEI. The CDR3 runs 15 residues. CDR3 in amino acids: CASSERQGNTGELFF. DNA for the CDR3: TGTGCCAGCAGTGAGCGGCAGGGTAACACCGGGGAGCTGTTTTTT.

The chain combines TRBV2 with TRBJ2-7, with D uncertain. CDR3 length: 10 amino acids. Trimming left V 3 bases short and J 6 bases short, with 3 bases between. Per the germline V gene, CDR1 is SNHLY and CDR2 is FYNNEI. The CDR3 reads CASSDSEQYF. CDR3 nucleotide sequence: TGTGCCAGCAGTGATAGCGAGCAGTACTTC.

This sequence joins TRBV7-2 and TRBJ1-5, with 9 bases that match TRBD1. The ends lost 5 bases at V and 4 bases at J; junction bases unmatched: 9. Germline V gives CDR1 SGHTA, CDR2 FQGNSA. The CDR3 length is 16 residues. CDR3 region: CASSPSTGGRNQPQHF. DNA of the CDR3: TGTGCCAGCAGCCCATCGACAGGGGGTCGTAATCAGCCCCAGCATTTT.

V gene TRBV28 combines with J gene TRBJ2-5; 7 bases line up with TRBD2. V trimming: 2 bases; J trimming: 5 bases; junction bases outside the gene matches: 5. CDR1 and CDR2 (germline): MDHEN, SYDVKM. This CDR3 is 14 amino acids long. CDR3 DNA sequence: TGTGCCAGCAGTTTAGCGGGGGTCCGGGAGACCCAGTACTTC. Amino acid sequence: CASSLAGVRETQYF.

V usage is TRBV7-2 and J usage is TRBJ2-7; 7 bases agree with TRBD2. The V gene end was trimmed by 5 bases and the J gene end by 2 bases; junction bases not matched to a gene: 6. Germline loops: CDR1 SGHTA, CDR2 FQGNSA. This CDR3 has 14 amino acids. The CDR3 spells CASSLSGATYEQYF. The CDR3 DNA reads TGTGCCAGCAGCCTAAGCGGGGCGACCTACGAGCAGTACTTC.

The rearrangement uses TRBV13 and TRBJ2-1; 12 nucleotides match TRBD2. V trimming: 4 bases; J trimming: 9 bases; junction bases outside the gene matches: 7. The CDR3 extends over 15 amino acids. CDR1 and CDR2 from the germline V gene are PRHDT and FYEKMQ (reference sequence). CDR3 DNA: TGTGCCAGCAGCTCTCTAGCGGGGGGGCCTGGTGAGCAGTTCTTC. Its protein is CASSSLAGGPGEQFF.

The rearrangement links TRBV10-1 to TRBJ1-1, with D possibly being TRBD1 (5 bases). V was trimmed by 6 bases and J by 1 base, leaving 15 bases between them. Germline assignment: CDR1 WNHNN and CDR2 SYGVQD (reference sequence). CDR3 size: 15 residues. This chain's CDR3 is CASSHKRGGNTEAFF. As DNA, the CDR3 is TGCGCCAGCAGCCATAAGAGGGGAGGGAACACTGAAGCTTTCTTT.

The chain employs TRBV9 and TRBJ2-7; the match to TRBD1 covers 12 bases. J was trimmed by 4 bases and V by 0 bases; bases with no gene match: 5. Per the germline V gene, CDR1 is SGDLS and CDR2 is YYNGEE. The CDR3 runs 16 residues. In DNA, the CDR3 is TGTGCCAGCAGCGTAGGAGGGACAGGGGGCTTATACGAGCAGTACTTC. It yields the protein CASSVGGTGGLYEQYF. Drawing the rest from reference TRBV9 and TRBJ2-7, the complete variable domain is DSGVTQTPKHLITATGQRVTLRCSPRSGDLSVYWYQQSLDQGLQFLIQYYNGEERAKGNILERFSAQQFPDLHSELNLSSLELGDSALYFCASSVGGTGGLYEQYFGPGTRLTVT.

The chain carries TRBV14 and TRBJ2-1, with D hard to call. CDR3 length equals 16 residues. From germline, CDR1 is SGHDN and CDR2 FVKESK. Trimming removed 1 base from V and 0 bases from J, with 10 bases in between. The CDR3 DNA is TGTGCCAGCAGCCAAGGACTCGGAATCTCCTACAATGAGCAGTTCTTC. Encoded protein: CASSQGLGISYNEQFF.

The genes are TRBV30 and TRBJ1-5; no reliable D call. V lost 4 bases to trimming and J lost 3 bases, with 10 bases between them. Looked up from germline, CDR1 is GTSNPN and CDR2 is SVGIG (reference sequence). CDR3 length: 13 amino acids. This chain's CDR3 is CAWTGSSNQPQHF. The CDR3 nucleotides are TGTGCCTGGACGGGTTCCTCCAATCAGCCCCAGCATTTT.

V usage is TRBV28 and J usage is TRBJ1-2; 8 bases fit TRBD1. Trimming cost V 7 bases and J 6 bases; bases outside gene matches: 7. The germline gives CDR1 MDHEN, CDR2 SYDVKM. CDR3 length: 13 residues. CDR3 residues: CASTSDREHGYTF. CDR3 in DNA: TGTGCCAGCACCTCGGACAGGGAGCATGGCTACACCTTC.

This clone was counted between two and nine times. The J gene is TRBJ2-7, the V gene TRBV7-8; 10 nucleotides align to TRBD2. The germline CDR1 and CDR2 sequences are SGHVS and FQNEAQ. V lost 7 bases and J lost 6; bases outside the gene matches: 15. The CDR3 spans 16 residues. The CDR3 sequence is CASTLGGASGSLEQYF. CDR3 DNA sequence: TGTGCCAGCACCCTCGGGGGGGCTAGCGGGAGCCTCGAGCAGTACTTC.

Turning to this clone: This specimen includes other DNA sequences encoding the same CDR3. This rearrangement joins TRBV5-1 to TRBJ1-2; no definite D call. Germline V gives CDR1 SGHRS, CDR2 YFSETQ. V lost 0 bases, J lost 4 bases, and 7 bases lay in between. This CDR3 spans 13 amino acids. CDR3 in DNA: TGCGCCAGCAGCTTGGTTTCAGGCTATGGCTACACCTTC. This translates into CASSLVSGYGYTF.

The chain uses TRBV28 and TRBJ1-1; 9 bases fit TRBD1. The V and J ends lost 1 base and 5 bases, in that order; junction bases with no gene match: 8. This CDR3 comprises 16 residues. CDR1 MDHEN and CDR2 SYDVKM come from the germline V gene. The CDR3 reads CASSLSSGTGRTEAFF. The CDR3 DNA sequence: TGTGCCAGCAGTTTATCCTCCGGGACAGGGAGGACTGAAGCTTTCTTT.

This clone occurred a few times. The genes are TRBV28 and TRBJ1-5; no reliable D call. The germline CDR1 and CDR2 sequences are MDHEN and SYDVKM. There are 14 residues in the CDR3. Deletions cut 2 bases from V and 6 bases from J, with 11 bases between. CDR3 residues: CASSLILGGQPQHF. The DNA of the CDR3 is TGTGCCAGCAGTTTAATTTTAGGCGGTCAGCCCCAGCATTTT.

The chain carries TRBV5-6 and TRBJ2-1; D unclear. Trimming took off 4 bases at V and 4 bases at J, with 12 bases between the two ends. CDR3 length equals 14 residues. Germline V gene sequence: CDR1 SGHDT, CDR2 YYEEEE. CDR3 coding DNA: TGTGCCAGCAGCCGAGGTAAAACTTACAATGAGCAGTTCTTC. This gives the protein CASSRGKTYNEQFF. Full variable domain (outside the CDR3, taken from reference TRBV5-6 and TRBJ2-1): DAGVTQSPTHLIKTRGQQVTLRCSPKSGHDTVSWYQQALGQGPQFIFQYYEEEERQRGNFPDRFSGHQFPNYSSELNVNALLLGDSALYLCASSRGKTYNEQFFGPGTRLTVL.

The chain has TRBV7-2 and TRBJ2-7, with 7 nucleotides matching TRBD1. Trimming at V came to 5 bases and at J to 2 bases, leaving 6 bases not matched to a gene. The CDR3 has 14 amino acids. CDR1 is SGHTA, CDR2 FQGNSA, per germline. The CDR3 nucleotides read TGTGCCAGCAGCCCCGAAACAGGGGCCTACGAGCAGTACTTC. It yields the protein CASSPETGAYEQYF.

Of note for this clone: At one boundary the junction diverges from the germline segment, which might be a read error. The J gene is TRBJ1-4, the V gene TRBV7-7; 9 bases fit TRBD1. The CDR3 extends over 15 amino acids. The germline V gene encodes CDR1 SSHAT and CDR2 FNYEAQ (reference sequence). Written as DNA, the CDR3 is TGTGCTAGCAGCGCGAACAGGGGGCCCGATGAAAAACTGTTTTTT. Encoded protein: CASSANRGPDEKLFF. Filled out from reference TRBV7-7 and TRBJ1-4, the complete variable domain reads GAGVSQSPRYKVTKRGQDVTLRCDPISSHATLYWYQQALGQGPEFLTYFNYEAQPDKSGLPSDRFSAERPEGSISTLTIQRTEQRDSAMYRCASSANRGPDEKLFFGSGTQLSVL.

This chain joins TRBV6-5 and TRBJ2-1; TRBD2 matches 10 bases. Trimming at V came to 8 bases and at J to 3 bases, leaving 4 bases not matched to a gene. This CDR3 is 14 amino acids long. Germline-derived CDR1 and CDR2 are MNHEY and SVGAGI. The CDR3 loop reads CASHSGRSYNEQFF. In DNA form, the CDR3 reads TGTGCCAGCCATAGCGGGAGGAGCTACAATGAGCAGTTCTTC.

This rearrangement joins TRBV7-2 to TRBJ2-3; 9 positions agree with TRBD2. CDR1 is SGHTA, CDR2 FQGNSA, per germline. Trimming removed 5 bases from V and 4 bases from J; junction bases left unmatched: 16. CDR3 size: 18 residues. The CDR3 DNA reads TGTGCCAGCAGCCGTCGGGGGGCGGGAGGGGTCGGGCCAGATACGCAGTATTTT. Protein product: CASSRRGAGGVGPDTQYF.

This clone was counted a few times. CDR3 DNA sequence: TGCGCCAGCAGCCAAGGGACAGGGATTTATCAGCCCCAGCATTTT. Residues: CASSQGTGIYQPQHF. The chain combines TRBV4-1 with TRBJ1-5; 8 positions agree with TRBD1. The V gene's germline CDR1 is MGHRA and CDR2 YSYEKL. J lost 5 bases, V lost 1 base, and 4 bases had no gene match. The CDR3 spans 15 residues.

The chain links TRBV2 to TRBJ2-2; D unresolved. Trimming stripped 3 bases from V and 6 bases from J, with 8 bases between. CDR1 is SNHLY and CDR2 is FYNNEI in the germline V gene. The CDR3 contains 13 residues. The CDR3 DNA is TGTGCCAGCAGTGATTTTTCTGCCGGGGAGCTGTTTTTT. Its translation: CASSDFSAGELFF.

This chain connects TRBV4-1 to TRBJ2-4; TRBD2 aligns across 7 bases. Germline V gene data show CDR1 as MGHRA and CDR2 as YSYEKL. Trimming removed 4 bases from V and 5 bases from J; junction bases left unmatched: 14. The CDR3 spans 17 residues. The CDR3: CASSLLITLAAQNIQYF. The CDR3 nucleotides are TGCGCCAGCAGCCTCCTGATCACGCTAGCGGCCCAAAACATTCAGTACTTC.

This chain connects TRBV7-9 to TRBJ2-1; TRBD2 aligns across 8 bases. The CDR3 loop spans 14 amino acids. V lost 7 bases, J lost 5 bases, and 7 bases stayed unmatched. The germline CDR1 and CDR2 sequences are SEHNR and FQNEAQ (reference sequence). Here the CDR3 reads CASTRGGIDNEQFF. As DNA, the CDR3 is TGTGCCAGCACCCGGGGGGGGATCGACAATGAGCAGTTCTTC.